This TCR beta chain was identified during a study of T cells in Graves' hyperthyroidism and ophthalmopathy. Germline V gene sequence: CDR1 MDHEN, CDR2 SYDVKM. CDR3 length equals 15 residues. V was trimmed by 2 bases and J by 0 bases, leaving 10 bases between them. RNA transcripts yielded amplified TCR beta CDR3 regions. A first-round RT-PCR of the TCR CDR3 used the HTBI primer set. TCRdb independently ran MiXCR on the multiplex PCR reads; one entry per CDR3 protein. The repertoire holds around 600,000 distinct CDR3 sequences, with roughly 15% as singletons. A patient was excluded if there was uncontrolled infection, other autoimmune disease, pregnancy or lactation. PBMCs were obtained from under 13 ml fresh peripheral blood. This clonotype was detected many times. The antigen is undetermined. Findings of the study overall: Progression to ophthalmopathy was predicted a median of roughly 6.6 months early. Through a model of 13 V-J features, ophthalmopathy was separated from stable hyperthyroidism.

This chain connects TRBV28 to TRBJ1-1; D may be TRBD1 (6 bases). The TCR was taken from a woman in her forties or fifties with Graves' ophthalmopathy. Sequencing input: blood. The CDR3 spells CASSLIGQLNTEAFF. CDR3 nucleotide sequence: TGTGCCAGCAGTTTAATAGGACAGTTGAACACTGAAGCTTTCTTT.